The 9 T cell receptor beta chains given below trace back to one sample, sequenced in a study of T cells expressing NK-cell markers. TCRdb reprocessed the 5' RACE reads and reports one entry per CDR3 protein, with no DNA. This sample's table reports 500,000 or so distinct CDR3 sequences. Material for sequencing was blood T cells: a sorted CD56 or NKG2C T cell subset, CD4+ or CD8+ T cells, or bulk PBMC T cells (not recorded which). These receptors all come from a man aged 18 to 29 in good health.

The V and J genes are TRBV9 and TRBJ2-5. The length of the CDR3 is 15 residues. Looked up from germline, CDR1 is SGDLS and CDR2 is YYNGEE. CDR3 region: CASSVSESVLETQYF.

The chain couples TRBV5-4 to TRBJ2-5; the TRBD1 assignment by TCRdb is unverifiable without DNA. Per the germline V gene, CDR1 is SGHNT and CDR2 is YYREEE (reference sequence). The CDR3 spans 14 residues. The CDR3 reads CASSWGRQLETQYF. The whole variable domain, filled in from reference TRBV5-4 and TRBJ2-5, reads ETGVTQSPTHLIKTRGQQVTLRCSSQSGHNTVSWYQQALGQGPQFIFQYYREEENGRGNFPPRFSGLQFPNYSSELNVNALELDDSALYLCASSWGRQLETQYFGPGTRLLVL.

This chain connects TRBV3-1 to TRBJ1-5. Germline-derived CDR1 and CDR2 are LGHDT and YNNKEL (reference sequence). This CDR3 has 15 amino acids. CDR3: CASSQGNRVYQPQHF.

The chain carries TRBV20-1 and TRBJ2-1; lacking DNA, the TRBD2 call made by TCRdb goes unchecked. The V gene's germline CDR1 is DFQATT and CDR2 SNEGSKA (reference sequence). The CDR3 runs 14 residues. The CDR3 region is CSAERSGNYNEQFF.

The chain is built from TRBV7-9 and TRBJ1-2; TCRdb names TRBD1, which stays unverified in the absence of DNA. This CDR3 spans 14 amino acids. CDR1 is SEHNR, CDR2 FQNEAQ, per germline (reference sequence). The CDR3 is CASSPLGQVYGYTF. The whole variable domain, filled in from reference TRBV7-9 and TRBJ1-2, reads DTGVSQNPRHKITKRGQNVTFRCDPISEHNRLYWYRQTLGQGPEFLTYFQNEAQLEKSRLLSDRFSAERPKGSFSTLEIQRTEQGDSAMYLCASSPLGQVYGYTFGSGTRLTVV.

This rearrangement joins TRBV15 to TRBJ2-5; checking the TCRdb D call of TRBD2 is not possible without DNA. The CDR3 covers 15 residues. CDR1 LNHNV and CDR2 YYDKDF come from the germline V gene (reference sequence). CDR3 in amino acids: CATRVLAGGKETQYF.

The chain has TRBV5-1 and TRBJ2-4; TCRdb's assignment of TRBD1 cannot be checked, as there is no DNA. Germline assignment: CDR1 SGHRS and CDR2 YFSETQ. The CDR3 spans 14 residues. This chain's CDR3 is CASSSGTDLNIQYF.

The chain has TRBV29-1 and TRBJ2-4; the D call from TCRdb, TRBD1, cannot be confirmed without DNA. This CDR3 has 15 residues. The germline V gene has CDR1 SQVTM and CDR2 ANQGSEA. The CDR3 is CSVTGTGATSDIQYF.

V and J are TRBV7-9 and TRBJ2-7; the TCRdb call, TRBD1, lacks DNA for checking. This CDR3 is 14 amino acids long. Germline values: CDR1 SEHNR, CDR2 FQNEAQ (reference sequence). CDR3 sequence reads: CASSPPEGNYEQYF.